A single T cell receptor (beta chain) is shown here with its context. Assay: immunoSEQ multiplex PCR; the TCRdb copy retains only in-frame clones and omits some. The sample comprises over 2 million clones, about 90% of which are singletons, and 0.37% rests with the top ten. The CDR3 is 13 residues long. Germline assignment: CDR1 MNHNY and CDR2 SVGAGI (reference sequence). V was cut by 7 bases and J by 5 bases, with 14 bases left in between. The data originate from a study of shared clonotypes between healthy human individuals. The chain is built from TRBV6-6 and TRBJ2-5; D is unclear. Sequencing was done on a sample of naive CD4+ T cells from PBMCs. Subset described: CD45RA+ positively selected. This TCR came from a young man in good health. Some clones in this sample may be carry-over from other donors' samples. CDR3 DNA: TGTGCCAGCACCCAGCCGGAAAGGGAGACCCAGTACTTC. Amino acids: CASTQPERETQYF.